Each of the 30 T cell receptor beta chains below was sequenced from the same sample in a study of cytomegalovirus exposure and HLA in healthy donors. Primers: 60 Vbeta forward and 13 Jbeta reverse. Sequencing was performed with immunoSEQ multiplex PCR; in TCRdb, only in-frame clones are kept and a portion is missing. The sample lists about 110,000 clones, roughly 70% occurring once. The sample consisted of PBMCs. The receptors come from a woman aged 25-40 years in good health and CMV-seronegative.

The chain uses TRBV10-3 and TRBJ2-3; possible D gene TRBD2, 6 bases. Germline V gene data show CDR1 as ENHRY and CDR2 as SYGVKD. The V end lost 10 bases, the J end lost 1 base, and 18 bases lay between the germline ends. The CDR3 extends over 15 amino acids. The CDR3 DNA follows: TGTGCCAGCCTCGGGCGGGGAGAGGGCACAGATACGCAGTATTTT. It is translated as CASLGRGEGTDTQYF.

V is TRBV5-1 and J is TRBJ2-2, with TRBD2 matching over 7 bases. CDR3 length: 14 residues. In germline, CDR1 is SGHRS, CDR2 YFSETQ. Germline trimming cut 2 bases from V and 6 bases from J; bases unmatched to any gene: 4. For the CDR3, the DNA is TGCGCCAGCAGCTTTCTGGCGGGAGCCGGGGAGCTGTTTTTT. This encodes CASSFLAGAGELFF.

The sample holds one count of this clone. The rearrangement uses TRBV9 and TRBJ1-3; D possibly corresponds to TRBD1 (5 bases). This CDR3 is built from 15 residues. The germline V gene encodes CDR1 SGDLS and CDR2 YYNGEE. Trimming took off 3 bases at V and 0 bases at J, with 10 bases between the two ends. CDR3: CASSGDWSSGNTIYF. CDR3 sequence (DNA): TGTGCCAGCAGCGGGGACTGGAGCTCTGGAAACACCATATATTTT.

J is TRBJ2-7 and V is TRBV9; weak D call: TRBD1 (6 bases). V was clipped by 4 bases and J by 0 bases, with 11 bases between them. Looked up from germline, CDR1 is SGDLS and CDR2 is YYNGEE. This CDR3 is built from 14 residues. As DNA, the CDR3 is TGTGCCAGCAGCCCCCGGGACATCTCCTACGAGCAGTACTTC. Its protein product is CASSPRDISYEQYF.

This clone showed up just once. The chain links TRBV27 to TRBJ2-7; TRBD2 might be the D (6 bases). V was shortened by 1 base and J by 2 bases, with 18 bases between the two germline ends. The length of the CDR3 is 17 residues. Germline V gives CDR1 MNHEY, CDR2 SMNVEV (reference sequence). The CDR3 reads CASSLYPPAAGTYEQYF. CDR3 sequence (DNA): TGTGCCAGCAGTTTATACCCCCCCGCGGCGGGAACCTACGAGCAGTACTTC.

The rearrangement uses TRBV7-8 and TRBJ2-7; no definite D call. The V gene lost 2 bases and the J gene lost 0 bases, with 11 bases spanning the gap. The CDR3 runs 15 residues. The germline V gene has CDR1 SGHVS and CDR2 FQNEAQ. CDR3 sequence: CASSLLASPSYEQYF. Here the CDR3 DNA reads TGTGCCAGCAGCTTATTAGCATCCCCCTCCTACGAGCAGTACTTC.

This chain links TRBV4-1 with TRBJ1-1; tentatively, D is TRBD1 (6 bases). Germline CDR1 and CDR2: MGHRA and YSYEKL. V lost 3 bases and J 4 bases, leaving 9 bases between the germline ends. The CDR3 is 13 residues long. CDR3: CASSHGQFTEAFF. The CDR3 DNA is TGCGCCAGCAGCCACGGACAGTTCACTGAAGCTTTCTTT.

The chain carries TRBV27 and TRBJ1-4; 9 bases fit TRBD1. This CDR3 comprises 14 residues. With V trimmed by 2 bases and J by 8 bases, 3 bases remained unmatched. Germline CDR1 is MNHEY and CDR2 is SMNVEV (reference sequence). The CDR3, as DNA: TGTGCCAGCAGTTTACAGGGGACAGGGGAAAAACTGTTTTTT. It translates to CASSLQGTGEKLFF.

J is TRBJ2-7 and V is TRBV2; D not resolved. Trimming cost V 6 bases and J 3 bases, with 6 bases left between them. The length of the CDR3 is 11 residues. CDR1 is SNHLY, CDR2 FYNNEI, per germline. CDR3 amino acids: CASRGSYEQYF. In DNA, the CDR3 is TGTGCCAGCAGGGGCAGCTACGAGCAGTACTTC.

The genes are TRBV5-4 and TRBJ2-5; no reliable D call. The J call could be wrong; TRBJ2-7 is a better fit for the DNA end. CDR1 SGHNT and CDR2 YYREEE come from the germline V gene (reference sequence). CDR3 length: 11 residues. The CDR3 bases are TGTGCCAGCAGCTCAAACTACGAGCAGTACTTC. Translation: CASSSNYEQYF.

The CDR3 bases are TGCGCCAGCAGCCAAGCAGTAAGGGGACTTCTCACCGGGGAGCTGTTTTTT. It specifies CASSQAVRGLLTGELFF. V gene TRBV4-3 combines with J gene TRBJ2-2, with D possibly being TRBD2 (6 bases). This CDR3 region has 17 residues. The V gene's germline CDR1 is LGHNA and CDR2 YSLEER. The ends were cut back, 1 base at V and 4 bases at J, with 16 bases in the middle.

V is TRBV27 and J is TRBJ2-1, with 11 bases lining up with TRBD1. CDR3 length: 14 residues. Germline assignment: CDR1 MNHEY and CDR2 SMNVEV (reference sequence). The V segment lost 4 bases and the J segment 8 bases; nucleotides outside the gene matches: 4. The CDR3 DNA reads as TGTGCCAGCAGTTCGGACAGGGGGCAAGATGAGCAGTTCTTC. Its protein is CASSSDRGQDEQFF.

The chain joins TRBV10-3 to TRBJ1-1, with unresolved D. The CDR3 loop spans 13 amino acids. V lost 7 bases and J 5 bases, leaving 14 bases between the germline ends. Germline CDR1 and CDR2: ENHRY and SYGVKD. The CDR3 sequence: CAIKREGRTEAFF. The CDR3 nucleotides are TGTGCCATCAAGAGGGAGGGAAGGACTGAAGCTTTCTTT.

The chain employs TRBV6-5 and TRBJ1-2; D is possibly TRBD1 (5 bases). V lost 4 bases to trimming and J lost 8 bases, with 11 bases between them. Germline CDR1 reads MNHEY; CDR2 reads SVGAGI. The CDR3 length is 12 residues. The CDR3 loop is CASSLEGWGYTF. The CDR3, as DNA: TGTGCCAGCAGTTTGGAGGGGTGGGGCTACACCTTC.

The DNA of the CDR3 is TGTGCCAGCAGTGAACCAGGCGATTTCACCGGGGAGCTGTTTTTT. This gives the protein CASSEPGDFTGELFF. V and J are TRBV2 and TRBJ2-2; D remains ambiguous. V was clipped by 2 bases and J by 4 bases, with 11 bases between them. The CDR3 extends over 15 amino acids. Germline loops: CDR1 SNHLY, CDR2 FYNNEI.

V gene TRBV13 combines with J gene TRBJ2-7, with 8 bases that match TRBD2. Germline values: CDR1 PRHDT, CDR2 FYEKMQ (reference sequence). The CDR3 covers 14 residues. The V and J ends lost 8 bases and 2 bases, in that order; junction bases with no gene match: 8. This CDR3 is CASRGGVVPYEQYF. In DNA, the CDR3 is TGTGCCAGCCGGGGGGGCGTTGTACCCTACGAGCAGTACTTC.

The chain combines TRBV6-5 with TRBJ1-5, with D unclear. Germline V gives CDR1 MNHEY, CDR2 SVGAGI. Between the trimmed V and J ends, which lost 4 bases and 1 base, there was a span of 11 bases. CDR3 length: 15 residues. The CDR3 DNA is TGTGCCAGCAGTTTCCGGACGGGGAGCAATCAGCCCCAGCATTTT. Residues: CASSFRTGSNQPQHF.

This clone was counted only a few times. V and J are TRBV19 and TRBJ1-1; possible D gene TRBD1, 6 bases. Trimming took off 5 bases at V and 5 bases at J, with 21 bases between the two ends. The CDR3 length is 16 residues. Germline V gene lookup returns CDR1 LNHDA and CDR2 SQIVND (reference sequence). The CDR3 protein is CASSSAGTRESTEAFF. Here the CDR3 DNA reads TGTGCCAGTAGTTCCGCCGGGACAAGAGAGTCGACTGAAGCTTTCTTT.

This sequence joins TRBV6-5 and TRBJ1-1; no clear D gene. The ends were cut back, 0 bases at V and 11 bases at J, with 13 bases in the middle. The germline V gene encodes CDR1 MNHEY and CDR2 SVGAGI. CDR3 size: 13 residues. As DNA, the CDR3 is TGTGCCAGCAGTTACTCGAGTCTGGCGGCGGCTTTCTTT. This encodes CASSYSSLAAAFF.

The chain couples TRBV5-1 to TRBJ2-5; 8 nucleotides align to TRBD2. Looked up from germline, CDR1 is SGHRS and CDR2 is YFSETQ. V lost 0 bases and J lost 11; bases outside the gene matches: 18. The CDR3 is 17 amino acids. CDR3 coding DNA: TGCGCCAGCAGCTTGGCCGGGGGGGCGGGAGATGCTGGAGAGCAGTACTTC. This codes for CASSLAGGAGDAGEQYF.

The V and J genes are TRBV6-5 and TRBJ1-2; the D gene is possibly TRBD1 (5 bases). The V end was cut by 2 bases, the J end by 7 bases, with 8 bases between. Per the germline V gene, CDR1 is MNHEY and CDR2 is SVGAGI. This CDR3 is built from 12 residues. The CDR3 here is CASSYRGFGYTF. DNA for the CDR3: TGTGCCAGCAGTTACAGGGGTTTTGGCTACACCTTC.

This clone came up once. The rearrangement uses TRBV7-6 and TRBJ2-7; D may be TRBD1 (6 bases). This CDR3 contains 13 residues. Germline CDR1 is SGHVS and CDR2 is FNYEAQ. V was shortened by 5 bases and J by 5 bases, with 13 bases between the two germline ends. This CDR3 reads CASSAYYRDEQYF. CDR3 coding DNA: TGTGCCAGCAGCGCCTACTACAGGGACGAGCAGTACTTC.

V and J are TRBV6-5 and TRBJ2-1; possible D gene TRBD2, 5 bases. The CDR3 is made up of 12 amino acids. CDR1 and CDR2 from the germline V gene are MNHEY and SVGAGI. With 5 bases removed from V and 5 bases from J, the gap between germline ends came to 7 bases. CDR3 residues: CASSPGNNEQFF. The CDR3 DNA sequence: TGTGCCAGCAGTCCCGGGAACAATGAGCAGTTCTTC.

The V call is TRBV23-1, the J call TRBJ1-1; D is ambiguous. TRBV23-1 is an ORF, and what it does is uncertain. The length of the CDR3 is 16 residues. V was trimmed by 8 bases and J by 1 base, leaving 20 bases between them. The CDR3 loop is CASPSESIGRNTEAFF. CDR3 in DNA: TGCGCCAGCCCCTCTGAATCTATTGGTAGGAACACTGAAGCTTTCTTT.

This clone has only one observation. This chain joins TRBV5-1 and TRBJ2-2, with D perhaps matching TRBD1 (6 bases). Germline V gene lookup returns CDR1 SGHRS and CDR2 YFSETQ. CDR3 size: 13 residues. Deletions cut 4 bases from V and 14 bases from J, with 18 bases between. The CDR3 nucleotides are TGCGCCAGCAGCGCCCAAGGACAGTGGAATCTGTTTTTT. Encoded protein: CASSAQGQWNLFF.

This clone was found a few times. The chain has TRBV27 and TRBJ1-2, with 9 bases matching TRBD1. The CDR3 sequence is 17 residues long. J was trimmed by 6 bases and V by 4 bases; bases with no gene match: 15. Germline V CDR1 and CDR2: MNHEY, SMNVEV (reference sequence). CDR3: CASSWNPTGTGFDGYTF. The CDR3 DNA is TGTGCCAGCAGTTGGAACCCGACCGGGACAGGGTTCGATGGCTACACCTTC.

The V gene is TRBV7-3, the J gene TRBJ2-2; tentative D call: TRBD1 (5 bases). V lost 5 bases to trimming and J lost 5 bases, with 9 bases between them. The germline gives CDR1 SGHTA, CDR2 FQGTGA. CDR3 length: 13 amino acids. The DNA for the CDR3 is TGTGCCAGCAGCCGAAGACAGACCGGGGAGCTGTTTTTT. Its protein is CASSRRQTGELFF.

In its sample, this clone was seen a few times. The chain combines TRBV6-5 with TRBJ1-5, with 10 nucleotides matching TRBD1. This CDR3 spans 14 amino acids. The germline gives CDR1 MNHEY, CDR2 SVGAGI. V dropped 4 bases and J dropped 6; count of bases not matched to a gene: 3. The CDR3 DNA reads as TGTGCCAGCAGTTGGACAGGGGGGAGTCAGCCCCAGCATTTT. The encoded protein is CASSWTGGSQPQHF.

The gene calls are TRBV2 and TRBJ2-3; D not resolved. Germline V CDR1 and CDR2: SNHLY, FYNNEI. The CDR3 loop spans 14 amino acids. The ends were cut back, 3 bases at V and 0 bases at J, with 7 bases in the middle. The CDR3 is CASSEAASTDTQYF. In DNA, the CDR3 is TGTGCCAGCAGTGAGGCGGCGAGCACAGATACGCAGTATTTT.

The chain uses TRBV2 and TRBJ2-2; D possibly corresponds to TRBD1 (5 bases). CDR1 is SNHLY, CDR2 FYNNEI, per germline. Trimming left V 7 bases short and J 6 bases short, with 21 bases between. This CDR3 comprises 16 residues. CDR3 DNA sequence: TGTGCCAGCACATTGGGGCACCCTTCAAACCCCGGGGAGCTGTTTTTT. Translated: CASTLGHPSNPGELFF.